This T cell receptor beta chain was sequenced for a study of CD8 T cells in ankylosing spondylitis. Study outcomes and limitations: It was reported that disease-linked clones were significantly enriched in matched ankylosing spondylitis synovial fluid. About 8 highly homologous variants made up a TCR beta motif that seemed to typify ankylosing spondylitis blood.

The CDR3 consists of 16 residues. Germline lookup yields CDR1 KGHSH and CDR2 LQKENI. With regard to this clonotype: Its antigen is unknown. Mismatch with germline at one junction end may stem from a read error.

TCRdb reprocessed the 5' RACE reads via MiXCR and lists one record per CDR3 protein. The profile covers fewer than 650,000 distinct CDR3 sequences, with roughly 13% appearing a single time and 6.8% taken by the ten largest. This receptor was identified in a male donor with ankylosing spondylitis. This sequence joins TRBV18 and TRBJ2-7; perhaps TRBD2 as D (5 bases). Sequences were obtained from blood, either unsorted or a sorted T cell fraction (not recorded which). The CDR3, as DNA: TGTGCCAGCTCACCCCCGAAAGGGAGATTCCATCACGAGCAGCACTTC. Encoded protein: CASSPPKGRFHHEQHF.